A selection of T cell receptor beta chains follows, all from one sample in a study of immune cell composition in non-small cell lung cancer. The protocol was immunoSEQ multiplex PCR, while the TCRdb copy is restricted to in-frame clones and leaves out a portion. The sample shows about 4,800 clones, around three quarters of them seen only once. The sequenced sample was lung tumor tissue. The origin of the receptors is a human donor with non-small cell lung cancer. Both conserved end residues are part of each CDR3. D genes are given only for firm matches. The size field is filled for only some rows; it gives once, few, many or a size class.

j_call d_call v_call clone_size cdr3_nt cdr3_aa
TRBJ1-2 . TRBV4-2 . TGTGCCAGCAGCCAAGATCTTCTCGCCGGGGGGCTTTATGGCTACACCTTC CASSQDLLAGGLYGYTF
TRBJ2-1 TRBD2 TRBV29-1 . TGCAGCGTACCCCCCCGGGGGGATAATGAGCAGTTCTTC CSVPPRGDNEQFF
TRBJ1-2 . TRBV10-3 few TGTGCCATCAGTGACAGCTATGGCTACACCTTC CAISDSYGYTF
TRBJ1-3 . TRBV6-1 . TGTGCCAGCACCATAGTTATCAACTCTGGAAACACCATATATTTT CASTIVINSGNTIYF
TRBJ2-1 . TRBV7-3 . TGTGCCAGCAGCCCAGGCTTGGCTCTATACAATGAGCAGTTCTTC CASSPGLALYNEQFF
TRBJ2-3 . TRBV7-2 . TGTGCCAGCAGCTTAGCAGCGGCCACAGATACGCAGTATTTT CASSLAAATDTQYF
TRBJ1-3 . TRBV2 . TGTGCCAGCATAAGGGGGACCCAGCTCGGAAACACCATATATTTT CASIRGTQLGNTIYF
TRBJ1-1 TRBD1 TRBV7-3 . TGTGCCAGCAGCTTAACGGGGACAGACAGCACTGAAGCTTTCTTT CASSLTGTDSTEAFF